The sample holds one count of the clone carrying this T cell receptor (beta chain). A far more abundant clone sits one base away, making this likely a read error. The CDR3 runs to 15 residues. Germline-derived CDR1 and CDR2 are SEHNR and FQNEAQ (reference sequence). The V gene end was trimmed by 2 bases and the J gene end by 0 bases; junction bases not matched to a gene: 2. MiXCR, applied by TCRdb to the RT-PCR reads, yields one record per CDR3 protein. The table includes about 680,000 distinct CDR3 sequences, 12% to 15% detected once. The chain carries TRBV7-9 and TRBJ2-3; 7 nucleotides align to TRBD2. The sequence derives from a female donor in good health, serving as a healthy control. The source material was memory CD4+ T cells from blood. The CDR3 DNA reads TGTGCCAGCAGCTTATATAGCGGGAGCACAGATACGCAGTATTTT. This sequence encodes CASSLYSGSTDTQYF.